This T cell receptor (beta chain) came from a study of blood T cells in healthy people across ages. This clonotype was found many times. The antigen is not known. Findings and caveats of the study: It was the long-lived donors that had more naive CD4+ cells and higher diversity than aged donors. PBMCs left unsorted prevented a conclusive naive versus antigen-experienced comparison.

Through a sample-barcoded 5' primer and a J-beta primer mix, a second PCR was run for roughly 7 to 12 cycles. In TCRdb, the 5' RACE reads were re-called with MiXCR into one record per CDR3 protein. The sample records about 1.1 million distinct CDR3 sequences, more than 30% being singletons. The sample was blood. The clonotype comes from a man between 18 and 35 years old in good health.

CDR3 region: CASRQIQGAYEQYF. The CDR3 nucleotides read TGTGCCAGCAGACAGATTCAGGGCGCCTACGAGCAGTACTTC. The rearrangement joins TRBV6-6 to TRBJ2-7; perhaps TRBD1 as D (5 bases). Trimming took 6 bases from V and 2 from J, leaving 14 bases between them. Germline V CDR1 and CDR2: MNHNY, SVGAGI (reference sequence). CDR3 size: 14 residues.